The entry below describes one T cell receptor (beta chain). Its antigen is as yet unknown. The data belong to a study of graft-versus-host responses after intestinal transplantation. Turning to the study itself: Anti-thymocyte globulin induction preceded about 3 years of tacrolimus and steroid maintenance in all recipients. Findings and limits, study-wide: GvH clones detected in recipient marrow included some appearing first in ileum or blood. Early HvG declines after transplant were associated with peak circulating GvH clone levels. Allograft graft-versus-host to host-versus-graft clonal ratios ran high in patients with graft-donor T cell macrochimerism.

The length of the CDR3 is 15 residues. Per germline, CDR1 SNHLY and CDR2 FYNNEI. The V gene lost 1 base and the J gene lost 6 bases, with 14 bases spanning the gap. Measured with immunoSEQ multiplex PCR; TCRdb has only the in-frame clones, and not every one. The sample holds under 95,000 clones; 82% are singletons and the top ten take 0.65% to 0.85%. The V gene is TRBV2, the J gene TRBJ2-3; D possibly corresponds to TRBD1 (6 bases). The receptor was derived from a human donor who received an intestinal transplant. Sequencing was performed on unstimulated CD4+ T cells sorted from spleen or lymph node cells, taken before intestinal transplant. The CDR3: CASSEVGRGRDTQYF. CDR3 in DNA: TGTGCCAGCAGTGAAGTGGGCAGGGGCCGGGATACGCAGTATTTT.